This T cell receptor beta chain was recovered during a study of blood T cell repertoires in COVID-19. With 6 bases clipped from V and 10 bases from J, the junction kept 14 bases outside the gene matches. The length of the CDR3 is 14 residues. CDR1 and CDR2 from the germline V gene are SNHLY and FYNNEI. Methods used by the authors: Nucleated cell counts were estimated from reference gene primer amplification. Libraries were prepared by immunoSEQ multiplex PCR; TCRdb keeps only in-frame clonotypes and omits some of them. V and J calls plus clone size are reproduced from that table; the DNA served to infer D and trimming. The sample records about 170,000 clones, around 86% being singletons.

The sequence came from a man between 70 and 80 years old with acute or convalescent COVID-19. Sequencing was carried out using peripheral blood. The chain uses TRBV2 and TRBJ1-1, with 7 bases aligning to TRBD1. The CDR3 DNA reads as TGTGCCAGCAGACTATTGGGGACAGCCGAGGGAGCTTTCTTT. Translation: CASRLLGTAEGAFF.